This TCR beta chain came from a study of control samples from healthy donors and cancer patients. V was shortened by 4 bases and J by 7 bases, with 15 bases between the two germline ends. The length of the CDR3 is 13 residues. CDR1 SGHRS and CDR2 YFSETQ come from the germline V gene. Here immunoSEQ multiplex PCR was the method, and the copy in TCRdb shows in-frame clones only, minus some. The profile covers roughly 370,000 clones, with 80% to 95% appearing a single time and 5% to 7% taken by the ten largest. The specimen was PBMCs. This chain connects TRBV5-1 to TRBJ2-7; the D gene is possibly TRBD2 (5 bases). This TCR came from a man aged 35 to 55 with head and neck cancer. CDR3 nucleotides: TGCGCCAGCAGCCCGGAGGCAGAGGGAGAGCAGTACTTC. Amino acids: CASSPEAEGEQYF.